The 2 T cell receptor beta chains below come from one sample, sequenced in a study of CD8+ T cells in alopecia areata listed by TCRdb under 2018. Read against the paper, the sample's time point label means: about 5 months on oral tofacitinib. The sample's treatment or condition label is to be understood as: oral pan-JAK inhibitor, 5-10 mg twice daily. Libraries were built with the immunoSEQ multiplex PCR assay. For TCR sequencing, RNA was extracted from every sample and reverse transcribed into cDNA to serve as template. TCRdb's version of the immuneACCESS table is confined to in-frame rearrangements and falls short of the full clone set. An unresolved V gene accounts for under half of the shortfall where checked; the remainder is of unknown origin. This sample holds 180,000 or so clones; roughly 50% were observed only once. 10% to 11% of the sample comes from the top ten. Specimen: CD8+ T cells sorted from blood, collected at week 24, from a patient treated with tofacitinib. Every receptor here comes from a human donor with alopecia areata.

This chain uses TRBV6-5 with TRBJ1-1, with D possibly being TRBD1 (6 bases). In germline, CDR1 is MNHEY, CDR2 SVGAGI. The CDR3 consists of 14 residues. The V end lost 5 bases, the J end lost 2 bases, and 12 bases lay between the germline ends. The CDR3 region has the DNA TGTGCCAGCAGTACCGGGACACAAAACACTGAAGCTTTCTTT. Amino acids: CASSTGTQNTEAFF.

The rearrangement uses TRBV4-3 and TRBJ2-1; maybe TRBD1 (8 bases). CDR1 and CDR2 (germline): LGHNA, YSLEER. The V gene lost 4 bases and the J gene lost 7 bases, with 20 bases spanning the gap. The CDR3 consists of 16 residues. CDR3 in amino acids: CASSREGLQGGNEQFF. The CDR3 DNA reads TGCGCCAGCAGCCGAGAAGGACTACAGGGGGGGAATGAGCAGTTCTTC.